Following are 8 T cell receptor beta chains from one sample sequenced in a study of early T cells in non-severe SARS-CoV-2 infection. TCRdb analysed the 5' RACE reads with MiXCR anew, one entry per CDR3 protein. Of some 64,000 distinct CDR3 sequences listed, approximately 13% are singletons. The sample consisted of whole blood. Source of these receptors: an adult who was a healthcare worker with PCR-confirmed SARS-CoV-2 infection or an uninfected control (not recorded which).

This clonotype was picked up many times. CDR3 DNA: TGTGCCAGCAGCCCCCGATTGACTAGCGTAAGAGATACGCAGTATTTT. Protein sequence: CASSPRLTSVRDTQYF. The rearrangement joins TRBV7-2 to TRBJ2-3, with 8 positions matching TRBD2. Germline CDR1 and CDR2: SGHTA and FQGNSA. The junction had 12 bases not matched to a gene; V was cut back by 5 bases and J by 5 bases. The CDR3 spans 16 residues.

This chain uses TRBV19 with TRBJ2-7, with TRBD2 matching 11 bases. Looked up from germline, CDR1 is LNHDA and CDR2 is SQIVND (reference sequence). J lost 2 bases, V lost 5 bases, and 8 bases had no gene match. The length of the CDR3 is 16 residues. As DNA, the CDR3 is TGTGCCAGTAGTCTCCAGGGGACTAGCGGTACCTACGAGCAGTACTTC. Translation: CASSLQGTSGTYEQYF.

This clonotype showed up many times. The chain links TRBV7-9 to TRBJ2-4; 9 bases map to TRBD2. The V and J ends lost 5 bases and 6 bases, in that order; junction bases with no gene match: 5. The CDR3 spans 14 residues. Germline V gives CDR1 SEHNR, CDR2 FQNEAQ (reference sequence). CDR3 amino acids: CASSVTSGPNIQYF. CDR3 in DNA: TGTGCCAGCAGCGTAACTAGCGGGCCAAACATTCAGTACTTC.

The sample holds many counts of this clonotype. The CDR3 sequence: CASSQGLAAYNEQFF. CDR3 sequence (DNA): TGTGCCAGCAGCCAGGGACTAGCGGCCTACAATGAGCAGTTCTTC. This chain joins TRBV4-2 and TRBJ2-1; TRBD2 matches at 11 bases. The germline CDR1 and CDR2 sequences are LGHNA and YNFKEQ. Trimming took 3 bases from V and 2 from J; bases not matched to a gene: 0. The CDR3 spans 15 residues.

This clonotype was recorded at least ten times. As DNA, the CDR3 is TGTGCCAGCAGCCGCAACCGGGAGGGCGGGGAGCTGTTTTTT. Its protein is CASSRNREGGELFF. The chain joins TRBV28 to TRBJ2-2, with 8 bases fitting TRBD2. V lost 6 bases and J lost 7; bases outside the gene matches: 7. The CDR3 consists of 14 residues. In germline, CDR1 is MDHEN, CDR2 SYDVKM. Combining the CDR3 with reference TRBV28 and TRBJ2-2 gives the whole variable domain DVKVTQSSRYLVKRTGEKVFLECVQDMDHENMFWYRQDPGLGLRLIYFSYDVKMKEKGDIPEGYSVSREKKERFSLILESASTNQTSMYLCASSRNREGGELFFGEGSRLTVL.

This clonotype was recorded a few times. The rearrangement uses TRBV20-1 and TRBJ2-1; 11 bases line up with TRBD2. This CDR3 has 15 amino acids. Germline CDR1 DFQATT, CDR2 SNEGSKA (reference sequence). Trimming removed 5 bases from V and 8 bases from J; junction bases left unmatched: 11. The CDR3 DNA reads as TGCAGTGCTCAACTCCTAGCGGGAGGTATCGATGAGCAGTTCTTC. Translating gives CSAQLLAGGIDEQFF.

This clonotype was seen more than once but under ten times. The J gene is TRBJ1-2, the V gene TRBV12-3 or TRBV12-4, with 8 bases aligning to TRBD1. With 7 bases clipped from V and 8 bases from J, the junction kept 12 bases outside the gene matches. The CDR3 is made up of 14 amino acids. This CDR3 reads CASTPTSTGAGYTF. CDR3 DNA: TGTGCCAGCACCCCGACTTCGACAGGGGCAGGCTACACCTTC.

This clonotype has just a few counts. V is TRBV5-6 and J is TRBJ1-3; no definite D call. This CDR3 is 13 amino acids long. Germline CDR1 reads SGHDT; CDR2 reads YYEEEE. V dropped 1 base and J dropped 3 bases, with 5 bases sitting between them. The CDR3 protein is CASSLRNGNTIYF. Written as DNA, the CDR3 is TGTGCCAGCAGCTTGAGAAATGGAAACACCATATATTTT.